The clone carrying this TCR beta chain was observed at least ten times. Its antigen is not known. There are 16 residues in the CDR3. V lost 2 bases and J lost 2; bases outside the gene matches: 5. CDR1 and CDR2 (germline): MGHRA, YSYEKL. This specimen comes from a study of T cells after posttransplantation cyclophosphamide. This table comes from immunoSEQ multiplex PCR, and its TCRdb copy is limited to in-frame clones, with some not included. The sample presents 30,000 to 45,000 clones, none singletons. Findings of the study overall: Later blood repertoires were often dominated by clones from the donor CD8+ memory compartment.

The sample was PBMCs. The V gene is TRBV4-1, the J gene TRBJ2-5; 10 nucleotides agree with TRBD2. The sequence came from a girl aged 5 to 17 in good health, CMV-negative, and a related stem cell transplant donor. The CDR3 is CASSQPFSGGQETQYF. The CDR3 coding sequence is TGCGCCAGCAGCCAACCCTTTAGCGGGGGGCAAGAGACCCAGTACTTC.